A single sample gave rise to the 21 T cell receptor beta chains below, sequenced in a study of T cells in Graves' hyperthyroidism and ophthalmopathy. Amplification of TCR beta CDR3 regions used RNA as the template. First-round RT-PCR targeting the TCR CDR3 was performed with the HTBI primer set. TCRdb recomputed calls from the multiplex PCR reads with MiXCR, one row per CDR3 protein. The top ten hold 7.9% of the sample, which has some 300,000 distinct CDR3 sequences, approximately 15% seen once. The sample was blood. Every receptor here comes from a woman in her forties with Graves' hyperthyroidism.

This clonotype was found many times. The chain joins TRBV6-1 to TRBJ2-1; the match to TRBD1 covers 8 bases. This CDR3 spans 15 amino acids. Germline CDR1 reads MNHNS; CDR2 reads SASEGT. J gave up 4 bases and V 7 bases, and 9 bases lay outside the gene matches. CDR3 residues: CASTRQGFSYNEQFF. The CDR3 DNA follows: TGTGCCAGCACTAGACAGGGGTTTTCATACAATGAGCAGTTCTTC.

This chain uses TRBV7-9 with TRBJ2-3, with a possible D match to TRBD2 (5 bases). Trimming cost V 3 bases and J 4 bases, with 14 bases left between them. Germline CDR1 and CDR2: SEHNR and FQNEAQ (reference sequence). This CDR3 has 15 residues. CDR3 coding DNA: TGTGCCAGCAGCTTGTTGGGGAGCGGTCCAGATACGCAGTATTTT. Its translation is CASSLLGSGPDTQYF.

The genes are TRBV7-9 and TRBJ1-3; 7 bases are shared with TRBD1. Losses at the gene ends were 5 bases for V and 3 bases for J; bases not matched to a gene: 10. This CDR3 is built from 16 residues. Germline values: CDR1 SEHNR, CDR2 FQNEAQ (reference sequence). The CDR3 protein is CASSMGQRRLGNTIYF. The CDR3 nucleotides read TGTGCCAGCAGCATGGGACAGAGGAGACTTGGAAACACCATATATTTT.

The V call is TRBV11-2, the J call TRBJ1-1; 8 bases line up with TRBD1. In germline, CDR1 is SGHAT, CDR2 FQNNGV. Trimming at V came to 9 bases and at J to 4 bases, leaving 7 bases not matched to a gene. The CDR3 extends over 13 amino acids. The CDR3: CASRTGWFTEAFF. The DNA for the CDR3 is TGTGCCAGTAGGACAGGGTGGTTCACTGAAGCTTTCTTT.

This clonotype was seen ten or more times. The rearrangement links TRBV6-1 to TRBJ1-1; the D is unclear. Per germline, CDR1 MNHNS and CDR2 SASEGT. This CDR3 is built from 16 residues. Trimming stripped 3 bases from V and 4 bases from J, with 18 bases between. The CDR3 DNA reads as TGTGCCAGCAGTGATAGTCAGGTCCTCCCAAGCACTGAAGCTTTCTTT. Protein product: CASSDSQVLPSTEAFF.

This clonotype was observed many times. The chain carries TRBV3-1 and TRBJ1-6; D is undetermined. This CDR3 comprises 16 residues. Germline V gene lookup returns CDR1 LGHDT and CDR2 YNNKEL (reference sequence). The germline V and J ends were trimmed by 0 bases and 4 bases, with 10 bases remaining between them. This chain's CDR3 is CASSQERAGYNSPLHF. CDR3 nucleotide sequence: TGTGCCAGCAGCCAAGAAAGGGCCGGGTATAATTCACCCCTCCACTTT. The complete variable domain, with remaining parts taken from reference TRBV3-1 and TRBJ1-6, reads DTAVSQTPKYLVTQMGNDKSIKCEQNLGHDTMYWYKQDSKKFLKIMFSYNNKELIINETVPNRFSPKSPDKAHLNLHINSLELGDSAVYFCASSQERAGYNSPLHFGNGTRLTVT.

The sample holds many counts of this clonotype. CDR3 bases: TGTGCCAGCGCACCGCTCAGCTATCAGCCCCAGCATTTT. It specifies CASAPLSYQPQHF. The chain carries TRBV2 and TRBJ1-5; no clear D. The CDR3 contains 13 residues. Trimming removed 8 bases at V and 5 bases at J, with 13 bases between. CDR1 is SNHLY, CDR2 FYNNEI, per germline.

This clonotype was counted ten times or more. The chain employs TRBV28 and TRBJ2-5; D gene ambiguous. Germline lookup yields CDR1 MDHEN and CDR2 SYDVKM. CDR3 size: 14 residues. Trimming left V 7 bases short and J 9 bases short, with 21 bases between. CDR3 sequence (DNA): TGTGCCAGCACTACGGACGTAGGGCTCACGGCCCAGTACTTC. This codes for CASTTDVGLTAQYF.

In this sample, this clonotype turned up many times. The CDR3 DNA follows: TGTGCCAGCAATCGACAGCCGGGTACTAATGAAAAACTGTTTTTT. Translation gives CASNRQPGTNEKLFF. This sequence joins TRBV6-1 and TRBJ1-4, with a possible D match to TRBD1 (5 bases). Germline V gene sequence: CDR1 MNHNS, CDR2 SASEGT. This CDR3 spans 15 amino acids. Trimming left V 7 bases short and J 2 bases short, with 14 bases between.

This clonotype was recorded at least ten times. The chain employs TRBV11-2 and TRBJ1-4; 8 positions match TRBD1. Germline CDR1 SGHAT, CDR2 FQNNGV. There are 14 residues in the CDR3. The V segment lost 3 bases and the J segment 4 bases; nucleotides outside the gene matches: 1. The CDR3 loop is CASSLGQVNEKLFF. CDR3 DNA: TGTGCCAGCAGCTTGGGACAGGTTAATGAAAAACTGTTTTTT. The full variable domain, its missing parts supplied by reference TRBV11-2 and TRBJ1-4, is EAGVAQSPRYKIIEKRQSVAFWCNPISGHATLYWYQQILGQGPKLLIQFQNNGVVDDSQLPKDRFSAERLKGVDSTLKIQPAKLEDSAVYLCASSLGQVNEKLFFGSGTQLSVL.

V and J are TRBV6-1 and TRBJ1-2, with 7 bases aligning to TRBD1. Trimming cost V 5 bases and J 0 bases; bases outside gene matches: 3. The germline V gene encodes CDR1 MNHNS and CDR2 SASEGT. The CDR3 extends over 14 amino acids. The DNA of the CDR3 is TGTGCCAGCAGTACCACAGGGGCTAACTATGGCTACACCTTC. Residues: CASSTTGANYGYTF.

This clonotype was found a few times. The CDR3 coding sequence is TGTGCCAGCGCCACTGGGCAGGGCTTACTAGCCAAAAACATTCAGTACTTC. Translated, it gives CASATGQGLLAKNIQYF. The chain links TRBV6-1 to TRBJ2-4; TRBD1 is a possible D gene (5 bases). The V gene's germline CDR1 is MNHNS and CDR2 SASEGT. V was trimmed by 8 bases and J by 0 bases, leaving 20 bases between them. CDR3 length equals 17 residues.

The chain has TRBV20-1 and TRBJ1-2; 9 bases agree with TRBD1. Germline lookup yields CDR1 DFQATT and CDR2 SNEGSKA (reference sequence). The length of the CDR3 is 14 residues. Trimming removed 7 bases from V and 2 bases from J; junction bases left unmatched: 8. CDR3 amino acids: CSGQQGAANYGYTF. The CDR3 DNA is TGCAGTGGACAACAGGGGGCGGCGAACTATGGCTACACCTTC.

This clonotype was seen more than once but under ten times. V gene TRBV5-4 combines with J gene TRBJ1-2; TRBD1 matches 8 bases. From germline, CDR1 is SGHNT and CDR2 YYREEE (reference sequence). The CDR3 is 14 amino acids. V gave up 2 bases and J gave up 6 bases; unmatched junction bases: 6. This CDR3 reads CASSFAGGANGYTF. DNA for the CDR3: TGTGCCAGCAGCTTCGCAGGGGGCGCGAATGGCTACACCTTC.

The chain links TRBV25-1 to TRBJ2-1; 11 bases agree with TRBD2. The CDR3 is 15 residues long. V dropped 4 bases and J dropped 6; count of bases not matched to a gene: 5. In germline, CDR1 is MGHDK, CDR2 SYGVNS. The CDR3 region has the DNA TGTGCCAGCAGTGCTGGACTAGCGGGCTCCAATGAGCAGTTCTTC. Encoded protein: CASSAGLAGSNEQFF.

This clonotype was seen ten or more times. V usage is TRBV7-8 and J usage is TRBJ1-1; 8 nucleotides line up with TRBD1. CDR1 is SGHVS, CDR2 FQNEAQ, per germline. The CDR3 is 15 residues long. V trimming: 2 bases; J trimming: 5 bases; junction bases outside the gene matches: 7. The CDR3 loop is CASSLFLGQDTEAFF. The CDR3 DNA is TGTGCCAGCAGCTTATTTTTGGGACAGGATACTGAAGCTTTCTTT.

As concerns this clonotype: A much larger clonotype is one base distant, so this may be a read error. The V gene is TRBV10-3, the J gene TRBJ1-1; D uncertain. Trimming shortened V by 0 bases and J by 8 bases, and 13 bases separated the two germline ends. The germline CDR1 and CDR2 sequences are ENHRY and SYGVKD. The CDR3 is 14 amino acids. The CDR3 DNA reads TGTGCCATCAGTGAGTCACCAGCCGAATTCGAAGCTTTCTTT. Encoded protein: CAISESPAEFEAFF.

This chain links TRBV6-2 or TRBV6-3 with TRBJ1-2, with 9 bases lining up with TRBD1. V shed 6 bases and J 7 bases; nucleotides not matched to a gene: 12. Germline loops: CDR1 MNHEY, CDR2 SVGEGT. The CDR3 is 15 residues long. CDR3 sequence (DNA): TGTGCCAGCAGGGATCCCGGGACAGGGATCGGTGGCTACACCTTC. Translating gives CASRDPGTGIGGYTF.

For this clonotype: A much larger clone differs by one base, so this may be a read error. The chain is built from TRBV7-9 and TRBJ2-3, with a possible D match to TRBD2 (6 bases). CDR3 size: 15 residues. Germline CDR1 SEHNR, CDR2 FQNEAQ (reference sequence). CDR3 sequence (DNA): TGTGCCTGCAGCTTATTGCGGGGAAACACAGATACGCAGTATTTT. Its translation: CACSLLRGNTDTQYF. The full variable domain, with the rest looked up from reference TRBV7-9 and TRBJ2-3, is DTGVSQNPRHKITKRGQNVTFRCDPISEHNRLYWYRQTLGQGPEFLTYFQNEAQLEKSRLLSDRFSAERPKGSFSTLEIQRTEQGDSAMYLCACSLLRGNTDTQYFGPGTRLTVL.

This chain connects TRBV2 to TRBJ2-3; maybe TRBD2 (6 bases). V lost 6 bases to trimming and J lost 0 bases, with 13 bases between them. CDR3 length equals 15 residues. Germline V gene sequence: CDR1 SNHLY, CDR2 FYNNEI. CDR3 nucleotides: TGTGCCAGCAGATCCTCCGGGACTAGCACAGATACGCAGTATTTT. This translates into CASRSSGTSTDTQYF.

This clonotype was observed at least ten times. This chain uses TRBV24-1 with TRBJ2-5; the D gene could be TRBD1 or TRBD2 (5 bases each). CDR1 is KGHDR, CDR2 SFDVKD, per germline. V shed 1 base and J shed 4 bases, with 9 bases lying between them. CDR3 length: 14 residues. This CDR3 reads CATSDFAGAETQYF. DNA of the CDR3: TGTGCCACCAGTGATTTCGCCGGGGCAGAGACCCAGTACTTC.